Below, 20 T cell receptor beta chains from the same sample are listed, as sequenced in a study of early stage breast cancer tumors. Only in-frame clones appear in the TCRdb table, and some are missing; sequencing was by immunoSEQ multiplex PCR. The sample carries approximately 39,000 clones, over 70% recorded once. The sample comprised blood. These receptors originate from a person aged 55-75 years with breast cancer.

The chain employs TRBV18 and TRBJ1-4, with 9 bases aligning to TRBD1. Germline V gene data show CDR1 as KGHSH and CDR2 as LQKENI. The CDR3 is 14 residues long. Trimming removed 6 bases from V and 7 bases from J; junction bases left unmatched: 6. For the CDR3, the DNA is TGTGCCAGCTCGCTGGGACAGGGAGGTGAAAAACTGTTTTTT. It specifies CASSLGQGGEKLFF.

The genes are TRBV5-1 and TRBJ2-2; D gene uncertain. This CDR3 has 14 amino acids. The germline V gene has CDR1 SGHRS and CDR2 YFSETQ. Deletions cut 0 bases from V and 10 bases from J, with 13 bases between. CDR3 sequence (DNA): TGCGCCAGCAGCTTGGGGATAAGAGGCTCGGAGCTGTTTTTT. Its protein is CASSLGIRGSELFF.

For the CDR3, the DNA is TGTGCCAGCAGCGTAGGCGGGACTAGGAACACCGGGGAGCTGTTTTTT. Translating gives CASSVGGTRNTGELFF. This sequence joins TRBV9 and TRBJ2-2, with 8 bases matching TRBD2. This CDR3 contains 16 residues. The germline CDR1 and CDR2 sequences are SGDLS and YYNGEE. V lost 0 bases, J lost 1 base, and 2 bases stayed unmatched.

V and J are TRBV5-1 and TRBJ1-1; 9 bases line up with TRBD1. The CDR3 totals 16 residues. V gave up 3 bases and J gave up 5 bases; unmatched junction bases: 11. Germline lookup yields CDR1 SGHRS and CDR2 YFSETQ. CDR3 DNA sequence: TGCGCCAGCAGCTCCACACAGGGGGCAGGAGGGACTGAAGCTTTCTTT. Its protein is CASSSTQGAGGTEAFF.

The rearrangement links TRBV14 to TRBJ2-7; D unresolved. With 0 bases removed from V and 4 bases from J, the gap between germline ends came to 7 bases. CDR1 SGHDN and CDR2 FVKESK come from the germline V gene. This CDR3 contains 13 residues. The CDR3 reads CASSQDTPYEQYF. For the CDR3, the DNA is TGTGCCAGCAGCCAAGATACGCCATACGAGCAGTACTTC. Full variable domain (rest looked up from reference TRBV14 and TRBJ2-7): EAGVTQFPSHSVIEKGQTVTLRCDPISGHDNLYWYRRVMGKEIKFLLHFVKESKQDESGMPNNRFLAERTGGTYSTLKVQPAELEDSGVYFCASSQDTPYEQYFGPGTRLTVT.

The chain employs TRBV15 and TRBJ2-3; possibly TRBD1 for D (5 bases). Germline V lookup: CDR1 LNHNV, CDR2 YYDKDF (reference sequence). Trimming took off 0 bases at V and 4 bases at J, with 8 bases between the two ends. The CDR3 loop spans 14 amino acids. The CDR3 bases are TGTGCCACCAGCAGAGACCAGGGTTCAGATACGCAGTATTTT. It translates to CATSRDQGSDTQYF.

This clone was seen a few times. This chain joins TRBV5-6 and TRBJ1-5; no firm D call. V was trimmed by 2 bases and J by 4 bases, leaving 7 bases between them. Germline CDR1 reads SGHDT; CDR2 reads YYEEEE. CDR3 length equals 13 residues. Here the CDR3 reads CASSLRDNQPQHF. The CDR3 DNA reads TGTGCCAGCAGCTTAAGGGATAATCAGCCCCAGCATTTT.

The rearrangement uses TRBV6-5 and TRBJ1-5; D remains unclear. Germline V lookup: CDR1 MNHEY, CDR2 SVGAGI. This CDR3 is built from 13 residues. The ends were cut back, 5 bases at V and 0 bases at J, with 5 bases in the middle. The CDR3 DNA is TGTGCCAGCAGTGAATATAGCAATCAGCCCCAGCATTTT. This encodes CASSEYSNQPQHF.

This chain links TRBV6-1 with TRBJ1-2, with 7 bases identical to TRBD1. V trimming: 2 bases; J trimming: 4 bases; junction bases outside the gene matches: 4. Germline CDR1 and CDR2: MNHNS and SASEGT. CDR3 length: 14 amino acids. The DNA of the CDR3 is TGTGCCAGCAGTGAAACAGGGGCCACCTATGGCTACACCTTC. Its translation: CASSETGATYGYTF.

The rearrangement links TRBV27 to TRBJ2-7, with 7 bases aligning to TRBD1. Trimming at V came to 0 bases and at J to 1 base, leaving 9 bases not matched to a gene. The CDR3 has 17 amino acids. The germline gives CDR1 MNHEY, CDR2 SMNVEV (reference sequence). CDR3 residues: CASSLSGGSFISYEQYF. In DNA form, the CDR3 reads TGTGCCAGCAGTTTATCAGGGGGCTCTTTTATATCCTACGAGCAGTACTTC.

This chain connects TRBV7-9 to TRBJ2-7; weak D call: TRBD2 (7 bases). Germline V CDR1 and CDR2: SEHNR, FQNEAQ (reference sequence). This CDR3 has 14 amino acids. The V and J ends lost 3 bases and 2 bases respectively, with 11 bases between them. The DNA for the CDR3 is TGTGCCAGCAGCTTTACGGGGGGCCCCTACGAGCAGTACTTC. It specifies CASSFTGGPYEQYF.

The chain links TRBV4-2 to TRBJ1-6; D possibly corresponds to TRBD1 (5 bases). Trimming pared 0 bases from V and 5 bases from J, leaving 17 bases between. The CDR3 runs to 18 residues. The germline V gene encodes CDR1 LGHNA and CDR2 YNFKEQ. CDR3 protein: CASSQEPTGGLDNSPLHF. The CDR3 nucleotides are TGTGCCAGCAGCCAAGAGCCTACGGGGGGGTTGGATAATTCACCCCTCCACTTT.

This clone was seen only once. CDR3 sequence reads: CASKNSDRPGLFF. Here the CDR3 DNA reads TGTGCCAGTAAAAACTCCGACCGACCTGGACTGTTTTTT. The chain links TRBV19 to TRBJ1-4; no firm D call. Germline assignment: CDR1 LNHDA and CDR2 SQIVND (reference sequence). Deletions cut 7 bases from V and 13 bases from J, with 19 bases between. The CDR3 is 13 amino acids.

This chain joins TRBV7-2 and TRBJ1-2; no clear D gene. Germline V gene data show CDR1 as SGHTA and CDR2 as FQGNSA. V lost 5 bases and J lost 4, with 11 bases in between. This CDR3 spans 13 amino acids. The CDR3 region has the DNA TGTGCCAGCAGCCCGAGTTCTTTCTATGGCTACACCTTC. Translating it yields CASSPSSFYGYTF.

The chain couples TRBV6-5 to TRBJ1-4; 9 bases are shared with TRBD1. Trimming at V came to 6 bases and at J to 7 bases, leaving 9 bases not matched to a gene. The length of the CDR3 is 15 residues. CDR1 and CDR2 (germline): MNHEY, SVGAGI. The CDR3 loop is CASSQEGTGSEKLFF. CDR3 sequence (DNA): TGTGCCAGCAGCCAAGAGGGGACAGGGAGTGAAAAACTGTTTTTT.

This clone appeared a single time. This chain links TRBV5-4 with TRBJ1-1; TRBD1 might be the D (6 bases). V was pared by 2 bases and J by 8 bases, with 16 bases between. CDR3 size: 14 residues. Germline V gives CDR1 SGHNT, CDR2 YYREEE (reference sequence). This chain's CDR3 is CASSLQRRGREAFF. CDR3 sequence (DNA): TGTGCCAGCAGCTTACAGCGCAGGGGAAGGGAAGCTTTCTTT.

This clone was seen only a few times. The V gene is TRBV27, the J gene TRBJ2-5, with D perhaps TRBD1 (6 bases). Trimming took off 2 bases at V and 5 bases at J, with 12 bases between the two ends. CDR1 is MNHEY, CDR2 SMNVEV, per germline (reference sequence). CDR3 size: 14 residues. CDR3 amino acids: CASSLVQGRETQYF. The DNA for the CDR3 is TGTGCCAGCAGTTTAGTACAGGGAAGGGAGACCCAGTACTTC.

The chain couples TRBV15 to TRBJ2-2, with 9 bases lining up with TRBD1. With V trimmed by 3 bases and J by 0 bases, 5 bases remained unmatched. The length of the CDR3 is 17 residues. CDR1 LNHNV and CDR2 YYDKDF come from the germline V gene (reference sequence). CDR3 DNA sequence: TGTGCCACCAGCAGGGAGGGGACAGGGTCGAACACCGGGGAGCTGTTTTTT. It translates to CATSREGTGSNTGELFF.

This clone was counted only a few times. The CDR3 loop is CASSSGGANYGYTF. The CDR3 region has the DNA TGTGCCAGCAGCTCCGGGGGGGCTAACTATGGCTACACCTTC. This chain connects TRBV7-9 to TRBJ1-2; tentatively, D is TRBD1 (5 bases). Trimming removed 4 bases from V and 0 bases from J, with 9 bases in between. Germline loops: CDR1 SEHNR, CDR2 FQNEAQ (reference sequence). CDR3 length: 14 residues.

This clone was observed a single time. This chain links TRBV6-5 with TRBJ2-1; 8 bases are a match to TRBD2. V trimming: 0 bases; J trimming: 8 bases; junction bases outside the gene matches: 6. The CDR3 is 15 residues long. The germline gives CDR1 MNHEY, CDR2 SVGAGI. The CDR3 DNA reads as TGTGCCAGCAGTTACTCTCCCGGGAGGGCCCATGAGCAGTTCTTC. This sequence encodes CASSYSPGRAHEQFF.